The T cell receptor (beta chain) under discussion was sequenced for a study of T cell responses to AZD1222 COVID-19 vaccine. Generated by immunoSEQ multiplex PCR, the TCRdb table keeps only in-frame clones and is missing some. Of 60,000 or so clones listed, 65% to 90% were seen once; the top ten hold 15% to 20%. The germline gives CDR1 SNHLY, CDR2 FYNNEI. The CDR3 is 16 amino acids. Between the trimmed V and J ends, which lost 1 base and 0 bases, there was a span of 13 bases. The sequencing used peripheral blood, collected on day 0 of AZD1222 vaccination. This chain uses TRBV2 with TRBJ2-7; D is unclear. The clonotype originates from an adult in good health. CDR3 in DNA: TGTGCCAGCAGTGAAGAGGAGATATTAAGCTCCTACGAGCAGTACTTC. This sequence encodes CASSEEEILSSYEQYF.